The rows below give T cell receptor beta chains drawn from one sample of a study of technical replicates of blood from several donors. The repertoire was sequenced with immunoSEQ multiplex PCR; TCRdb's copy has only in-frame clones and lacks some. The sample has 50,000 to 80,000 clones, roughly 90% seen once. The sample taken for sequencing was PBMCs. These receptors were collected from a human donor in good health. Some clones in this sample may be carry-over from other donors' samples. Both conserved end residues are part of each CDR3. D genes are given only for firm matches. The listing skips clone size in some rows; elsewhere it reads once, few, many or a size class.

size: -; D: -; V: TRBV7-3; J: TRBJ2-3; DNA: TGTGCCAGCAGCTTAGGAGGGGTCGGAGATACGCAGTATTTT; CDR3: CASSLGGVGDTQYF
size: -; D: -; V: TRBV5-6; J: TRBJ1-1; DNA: TGTGCCAGCAGCCGACTCGCGAACACTGAAGCTTTCTTT; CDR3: CASSRLANTEAFF
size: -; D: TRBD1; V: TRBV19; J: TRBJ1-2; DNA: TGTGCCAGTAGGCCGGGACAGCTGGGTGGCTACACCTTC; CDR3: CASRPGQLGGYTF
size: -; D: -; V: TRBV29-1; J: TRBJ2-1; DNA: TGCAGCGTTGGCGGGGAGAGGAGGGAGCAGTTCTTC; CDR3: CSVGGERREQFF
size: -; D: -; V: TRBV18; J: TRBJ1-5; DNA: TGTGCCAGCTCACGGACAGAGGATCAGCCCCAGCATTTT; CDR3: CASSRTEDQPQHF
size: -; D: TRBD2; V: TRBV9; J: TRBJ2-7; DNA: TGTGCCAGCGCCAAGACTAGCGGGTCGTACGAGCAGTACTTC; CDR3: CASAKTSGSYEQYF
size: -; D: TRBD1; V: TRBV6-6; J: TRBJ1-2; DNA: TGTGCCAGCTGCACAGGGGCTAACTATGGCTACACCTTC; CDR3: CASCTGANYGYTF
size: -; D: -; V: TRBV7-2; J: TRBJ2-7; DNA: TGTGCCAGCAGCCCCACGGGCTACGAGCAGTACTTC; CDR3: CASSPTGYEQYF
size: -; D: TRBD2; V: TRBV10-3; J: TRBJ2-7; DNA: TGTGCCATCAGTGGAGGCGGGAGGGGGCAGGGGGAGCAGTACTTC; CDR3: CAISGGGRGQGEQYF
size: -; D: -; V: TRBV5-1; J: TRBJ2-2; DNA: TGCGCCAGCAGCTTCCAGGGAAACACCGGGGAGCTGTTTTTT; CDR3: CASSFQGNTGELFF
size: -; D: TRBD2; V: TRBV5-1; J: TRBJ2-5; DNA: TGCGCCAGCAGCCCCGGGACTAGCGGGGCCGGGGGAGAGACCCAGTACTTC; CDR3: CASSPGTSGAGGETQYF
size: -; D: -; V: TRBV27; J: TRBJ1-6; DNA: TGTGCCTCTCGACAATCGGACAGCTATAATTCACCCCTCCACTTT; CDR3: CASRQSDSYNSPLHF
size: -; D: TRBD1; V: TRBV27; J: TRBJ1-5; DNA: TGTGCCAGCAGACAGGGGTATAATCAGCCCCAGCATTTT; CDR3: CASRQGYNQPQHF
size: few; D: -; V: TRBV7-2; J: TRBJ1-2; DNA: TGTGCCAGCAGCTTAGGAGATGTGGGGGCCTATGGCTACACCTTC; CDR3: CASSLGDVGAYGYTF
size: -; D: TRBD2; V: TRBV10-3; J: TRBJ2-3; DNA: TGTGCCGTCGGGACTAGCGGTCACACAGATACGCAGTATTTT; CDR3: CAVGTSGHTDTQYF
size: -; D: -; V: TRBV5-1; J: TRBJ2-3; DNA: TGCGCCAGCAGCTCATCCCCAAGCACAGATACGCAGTATTTT; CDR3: CASSSSPSTDTQYF
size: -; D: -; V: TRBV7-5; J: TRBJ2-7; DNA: TGTGTCAGAAGCACCTGTGCTAGTACGTCCTACGAGCAGTACTTC; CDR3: CVRSTCASTSYEQYF
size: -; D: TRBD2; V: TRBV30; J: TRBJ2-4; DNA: TGTGCCTGGGGCGGGGAGGGGAAAAACATTCAGTACTTC; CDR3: CAWGGEGKNIQYF
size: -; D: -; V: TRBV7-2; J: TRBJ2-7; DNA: TGTGCCAGCAGCTTAGCTCTGGACAGCTCCTACGAGCAGTACTTC; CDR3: CASSLALDSSYEQYF
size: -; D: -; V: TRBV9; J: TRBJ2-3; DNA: TGTGCCAGCAGGCCGGACACCCGGGATACGCAGTATTTT; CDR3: CASRPDTRDTQYF
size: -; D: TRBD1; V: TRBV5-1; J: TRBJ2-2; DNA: TGCGCCAGCAGCTCCAACAGGGGTGGCACCGGGGAGCTGTTTTTT; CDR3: CASSSNRGGTGELFF
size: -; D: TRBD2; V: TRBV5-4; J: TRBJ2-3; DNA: TGTGCCAGCAGCAGTGGGACTAGCGGGGGTACAGATACGCAGTATTTT; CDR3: CASSSGTSGGTDTQYF
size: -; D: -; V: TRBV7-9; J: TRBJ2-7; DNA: TGTGCCAGCAGCCGACAGGTGTTTGAGCAGTACTTC; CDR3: CASSRQVFEQYF
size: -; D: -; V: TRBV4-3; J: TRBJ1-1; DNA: TGCGCCAGCAGCCAAGATTGGGGCCCCGCTGAAGCTTTCTTT; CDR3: CASSQDWGPAEAFF
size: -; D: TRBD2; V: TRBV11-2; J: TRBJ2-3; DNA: TGTGCCAGCAGCTTAGATCCGGGACTAGCGAGCAGCACAGATACGCAGTATTTT; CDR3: CASSLDPGLASSTDTQYF
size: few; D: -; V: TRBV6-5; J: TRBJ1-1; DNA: TGTGCCAGCAGTCGACCAGGAGGGACTGAAGCTTTCTTT; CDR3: CASSRPGGTEAFF
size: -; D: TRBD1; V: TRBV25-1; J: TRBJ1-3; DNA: TGTGCCAGCAGTGAAGGACAGGGGGCTTGGTCCATATATTTT; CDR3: CASSEGQGAWSIYF
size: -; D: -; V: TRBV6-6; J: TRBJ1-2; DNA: TGTGCCAGCAGCTCTTATTCGAGTGGCTACACCTTC; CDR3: CASSSYSSGYTF
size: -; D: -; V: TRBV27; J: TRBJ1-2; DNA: TGTGCCAGCAGCCAGAAAATCCAGGTTTATATCTATGGCTACACCTTC; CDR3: CASSQKIQVYIYGYTF
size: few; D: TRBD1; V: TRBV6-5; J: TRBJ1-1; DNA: TGTGCCAGCAGGCAACAGGGGACGAACACTGAAGCTTTCTTT; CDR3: CASRQQGTNTEAFF
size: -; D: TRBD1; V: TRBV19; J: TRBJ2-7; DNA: TGTGCCAGTAGTATAAGTCGACAGGGTTACGAGCAGTACTTC; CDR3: CASSISRQGYEQYF
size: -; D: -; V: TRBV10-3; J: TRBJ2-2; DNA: TGTGCCATCAGTGAGAGTTCCCGGGGGGAGCTGTTTTTT; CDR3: CAISESSRGELFF
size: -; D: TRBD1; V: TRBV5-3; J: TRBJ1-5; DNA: TGTGCCAGAAGCTTCCACCGTTTAGACAGGGACCCTTATCAGCCCCAGCATTTT; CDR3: CARSFHRLDRDPYQPQHF
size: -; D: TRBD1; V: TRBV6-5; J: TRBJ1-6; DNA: TGTGCCAGCAGTTCGCCCCGGGACAGGTATTCACCCCTCCACTTT; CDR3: CASSSPRDRYSPLHF
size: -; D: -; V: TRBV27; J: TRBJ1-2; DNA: TGTGCCAGCAGTTCTGTGAGGGAATTGAGCTATGGCTACACCTTC; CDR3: CASSSVRELSYGYTF
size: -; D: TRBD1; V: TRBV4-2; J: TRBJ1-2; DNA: TGTGCCAGCAGCCAAGATAATTGGCAGGGGGCGCGAGGCTACACCTTC; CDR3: CASSQDNWQGARGYTF
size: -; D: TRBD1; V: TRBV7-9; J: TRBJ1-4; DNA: TGTGCCAGCAGCTCCTCGACAGGGGGCGTTGAAAAACTGTTTTTT; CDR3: CASSSSTGGVEKLFF
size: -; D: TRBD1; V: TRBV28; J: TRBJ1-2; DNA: TGTGCCAGCAGTGTAGCAGGGGGCCCTGGCTACACCTTC; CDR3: CASSVAGGPGYTF
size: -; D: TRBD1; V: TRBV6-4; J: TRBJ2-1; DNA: TGTGCCAGCAGTGACTTATCTCCCGGGACAGGGGGCTACAATGAGCAGTTCTTC; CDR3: CASSDLSPGTGGYNEQFF
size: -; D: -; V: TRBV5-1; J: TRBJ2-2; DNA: TGCGCCAGCAGTAACGGAGGGGGCGATACCGGGGAGCTGTTTTTT; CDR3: CASSNGGGDTGELFF
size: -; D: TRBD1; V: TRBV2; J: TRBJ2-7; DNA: TGTGCCAGCAGCGACCGGGACAGGGGACACGAGCAGTACTTC; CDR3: CASSDRDRGHEQYF
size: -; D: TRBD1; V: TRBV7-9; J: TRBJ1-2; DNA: TGTGCCAGCAGCCGAAGGGACAGCTCCCCCACCTTC; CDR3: CASSRRDSSPTF
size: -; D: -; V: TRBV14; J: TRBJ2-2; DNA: TGTGCCAGCAGCCATCGGACTAAAACTACCGGGGAGCTGTTTTTT; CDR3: CASSHRTKTTGELFF
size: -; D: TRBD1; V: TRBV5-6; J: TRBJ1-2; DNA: TGTGCCAGCAGCGCGGACAGGGGGCTAACCTATGGCTACACCTTC; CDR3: CASSADRGLTYGYTF
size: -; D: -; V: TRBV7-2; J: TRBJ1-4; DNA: TGTGCCAGCAGCTTAAGAGGGATCGGAAAACTGTTTTTT; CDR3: CASSLRGIGKLFF